The rows below give T cell receptor beta chains drawn from one sample of a study of blood T cells in healthy people across ages. Each CDR3 protein is one row after TCRdb ran MiXCR on the 5' RACE reads. The sample lists over a million distinct CDR3 sequences, approximately 43% occurring once. The source material was blood. Source of these receptors: a young woman in good health. Both conserved end residues are part of each CDR3. D genes are given only for firm matches. Not all rows give a size; the values are once, few, many and, for expanded clones, a class.

d_call: TRBD1; j_call: TRBJ2-4; v_call: TRBV7-2; clone_size: few; cdr3_aa: CASSLLSRGHKGKNIQYF; cdr3_nt: TGTGCCAGCAGCTTACTATCGAGGGGGCACAAAGGCAAAAACATTCAGTACTTC
d_call: .; j_call: TRBJ2-7; v_call: TRBV10-3; clone_size: .; cdr3_aa: CAINSSSYEQYF; cdr3_nt: TGTGCCATCAATTCGAGCTCCTACGAGCAGTACTTC
d_call: .; j_call: TRBJ2-7; v_call: TRBV12-3/TRBV12-4; clone_size: .; cdr3_aa: CASSVLAKFSFYEQYF; cdr3_nt: TGTGCCAGCAGTGTCCTAGCGAAATTCAGTTTTTACGAGCAGTACTTC
d_call: .; j_call: TRBJ1-1; v_call: TRBV7-9; clone_size: .; cdr3_aa: CASSSGTKAFF; cdr3_nt: TGTGCCAGCAGTTCCGGGACCAAAGCTTTCTTT
d_call: .; j_call: TRBJ2-2; v_call: TRBV2; clone_size: .; cdr3_aa: CASRQGLITGELFF; cdr3_nt: TGTGCCAGCAGACAGGGTCTTATCACCGGGGAGCTGTTTTTT
d_call: TRBD1; j_call: TRBJ2-7; v_call: TRBV11-2; clone_size: .; cdr3_aa: CASSLRDRDYGQYF; cdr3_nt: TGTGCCAGCAGCTTAAGGGACAGGGACTACGGGCAGTACTTC
d_call: TRBD2; j_call: TRBJ2-1; v_call: TRBV20-1; clone_size: .; cdr3_aa: CSAPNNLRGGYNEQFF; cdr3_nt: TGCAGTGCTCCAAATAACCTCCGCGGGGGCTACAATGAGCAGTTCTTC
d_call: .; j_call: TRBJ1-1; v_call: TRBV7-2; clone_size: .; cdr3_aa: CASSLVGEMNTEAFF; cdr3_nt: TGTGCCAGCAGCTTAGTCGGGGAAATGAATACTGAAGCTTTCTTT
d_call: .; j_call: TRBJ1-1; v_call: TRBV6-5; clone_size: .; cdr3_aa: CVSSYSGGEAFF; cdr3_nt: TGTGTCAGCAGTTACTCCGGAGGAGAGGCTTTCTTT
d_call: .; j_call: TRBJ1-1; v_call: TRBV2; clone_size: .; cdr3_aa: CASSGFGAPNTEAFF; cdr3_nt: TGTGCCAGCAGTGGATTCGGGGCGCCGAACACTGAAGCTTTCTTT
d_call: .; j_call: TRBJ2-1; v_call: TRBV12-3/TRBV12-4; clone_size: .; cdr3_aa: CASSFGRSQETQFF; cdr3_nt: TGTGCCAGCAGTTTTGGCCGGTCCCAAGAGACCCAGTTCTTC
d_call: TRBD1; j_call: TRBJ2-3; v_call: TRBV11-1; clone_size: .; cdr3_aa: CASSLRGRSAGGLLITDTQYF; cdr3_nt: TGTGCCAGCAGCTTACGAGGACGATCGGCAGGGGGCCTCCTAATCACAGATACGCAGTATTTT
d_call: TRBD2; j_call: TRBJ2-7; v_call: TRBV7-2; clone_size: once; cdr3_aa: CASSLAASGSNEQYF; cdr3_nt: TGTGCCAGCAGCTTAGCGGCCAGCGGGAGTAACGAGCAGTACTTC
d_call: .; j_call: TRBJ1-5; v_call: TRBV2; clone_size: once; cdr3_aa: CASKRDASNQPQHF; cdr3_nt: TGTGCCAGCAAGAGGGACGCTAGCAATCAGCCCCAGCATTTT
d_call: .; j_call: TRBJ1-2; v_call: TRBV11-2; clone_size: few; cdr3_aa: CASSLDGSRTYGYTF; cdr3_nt: TGTGCCAGCAGCTTAGATGGCAGCCGTACCTATGGCTACACCTTC
d_call: TRBD1; j_call: TRBJ2-3; v_call: TRBV20-1; clone_size: .; cdr3_aa: CSARKGTGEGDTQYF; cdr3_nt: TGCAGTGCTAGGAAGGGGACAGGGGAAGGGGATACGCAGTATTTT
d_call: TRBD2; j_call: TRBJ2-1; v_call: TRBV27; clone_size: few; cdr3_aa: CASSLAGGPSSYNEQFF; cdr3_nt: TGTGCCAGCAGTTTAGCGGGGGGACCAAGCTCCTACAATGAGCAGTTCTTC